The sequence of this T cell receptor beta chain was determined in a study of blood T cell repertoires in COVID-19. Sequenced by immunoSEQ multiplex PCR; TCRdb stores in-frame clones only, minus some. Among about 52,000 clones listed, around 83% were seen once. Germline V gene sequence: CDR1 MNHEY, CDR2 SVGEGT. V was shortened by 5 bases and J by 6 bases, with 17 bases between the two germline ends. This CDR3 has 15 amino acids. The TCR sequence derives from a man aged 65 to 85 with active COVID-19. This chain joins TRBV6-2 or TRBV6-3 and TRBJ2-1, with D perhaps matching TRBD1 (5 bases). The sample comprised peripheral blood. The CDR3 is CASSLSQGRVNEQFF. CDR3 coding DNA: TGTGCCAGCAGTCTTTCCCAGGGTAGGGTCAATGAGCAGTTCTTC.